The TCR beta chain described here comes from a study of shared clonotypes between healthy human individuals. In germline, CDR1 is SGDLS, CDR2 YYNGEE. Trimming removed 0 bases from V and 11 bases from J, with 20 bases in between. This CDR3 comprises 15 residues. Only in-frame clones appear in the TCRdb table, and some are missing; sequencing was by immunoSEQ multiplex PCR. The table lists some 1,600,000 clones, 95% to 99% of them singletons. Study observations and caveats: Some clonotypes were shared by all four sorted-subset donors, while others were not shared. The non-shared ones had lower generation probabilities than the shared ones. Deeper or shallower sequencing was expected to change how clonotypes are shared among donors.

Concerning this clone: Its antigen is as yet unknown.

All the donors were Caucasian adults who lived in Nashville, Tennessee. The chain is built from TRBV9 and TRBJ1-2; D possibly corresponds to TRBD1 (5 bases). Sequenced input: naive CD4+ T cells sorted from blood. The subset denotes: CD45RA+ positively selected. The origin of this receptor is a man aged 30 to 39 in good health. The CDR3 nucleotides read TGTGCCAGCAGCGTAGCCGCCCGGGACCCCACCCCTTACACCTTC. Translation gives CASSVAARDPTPYTF.